Detailed here is one TCR beta chain. This record belongs to a study of blood T cell repertoires in COVID-19. Across the study: The cDNA or gDNA used as material had been derived from T cells, B-cell-depleted T cells, or PBMCs.

The V end was cut by 2 bases, the J end by 1 base, with 11 bases between. This CDR3 region has 15 residues. Per germline, CDR1 SGHTA and CDR2 FQGNSA. The study assigned cohorts using participant-reported clinical history. Method: immunoSEQ multiplex PCR; TCRdb's copy keeps in-frame clones and lacks some. This sample yields some 180,000 clones, of which less than 85% are seen a single time; more than 4% belongs to the top ten. Sequenced input: PBMCs or T cells enriched from blood (not recorded which). The clonotype originates from a woman aged 60 to 75 with acute COVID-19. The genes are TRBV7-2 and TRBJ2-5; the D gene is possibly TRBD2 (6 bases). This chain's CDR3 is CASSLFPRGQETQYF. The CDR3 coding sequence is TGTGCCAGCAGCTTATTCCCGCGGGGCCAAGAGACCCAGTACTTC.